Below, 27 T cell receptor beta chains from the same sample are listed, as sequenced in a study of blood T cell repertoires in COVID-19. The repertoire was sequenced with immunoSEQ multiplex PCR; TCRdb's copy has only in-frame clones and lacks some. The sample yields approximately 180,000 clones, approximately 88% seen once. Sequenced material: peripheral blood. Receptors originate from a woman in her forties with COVID-19, enrolled during active disease.

The chain combines TRBV7-3 with TRBJ1-1; no definite D call. Per the germline V gene, CDR1 is SGHTA and CDR2 is FQGTGA. The CDR3 totals 14 residues. V was shortened by 0 bases and J by 11 bases, with 16 bases between the two germline ends. CDR3: CASSLTRNTYYAFF. CDR3 DNA sequence: TGTGCCAGCAGCTTAACGAGGAACACATATTACGCTTTCTTT.

V and J are TRBV6-5 and TRBJ1-2; 7 bases agree with TRBD1. V was clipped by 7 bases and J by 4 bases; unmatched bases: 9. This CDR3 is built from 14 residues. Looked up from germline, CDR1 is MNHEY and CDR2 is SVGAGI. Written as DNA, the CDR3 is TGTGCCAGCAATGCGGGACAGCCAGTCTATGGCTACACCTTC. It yields the protein CASNAGQPVYGYTF.

This sequence joins TRBV6-5 and TRBJ2-7; tentatively, D is TRBD2 (5 bases). The CDR3 consists of 15 residues. Germline-derived CDR1 and CDR2 are MNHEY and SVGAGI. V lost 2 bases and J 0 bases, leaving 11 bases between the germline ends. The DNA for the CDR3 is TGTGCCAGCAGTTACCGGGGAAACCCCTCCTACGAGCAGTACTTC. Amino acid sequence: CASSYRGNPSYEQYF.

The genes are TRBV5-1 and TRBJ2-3, with 7 nucleotides matching TRBD2. The CDR3 contains 15 residues. Germline CDR1 is SGHRS and CDR2 is YFSETQ. Unmatched junction bases numbered 8, after V lost 4 bases and J lost 3 bases. The CDR3 sequence is CASSPDGGRTDTQYF. The CDR3 DNA reads TGCGCCAGCAGCCCGGACGGGGGGAGGACAGATACGCAGTATTTT.

V and J are TRBV6-5 and TRBJ1-5; D is unresolved. Per the germline V gene, CDR1 is MNHEY and CDR2 is SVGAGI. Trimming pared 6 bases from V and 4 bases from J, leaving 13 bases between. This CDR3 spans 14 amino acids. CDR3 nucleotides: TGTGCCAGCAGACCCGACGGGTTAAATCAGCCCCAGCATTTT. Translating it yields CASRPDGLNQPQHF.

This chain links TRBV29-1 with TRBJ2-2; 9 bases align to TRBD1. The germline V gene encodes CDR1 SQVTM and CDR2 ANQGSEA. The CDR3 is 15 residues long. The trim removed 5 bases at V and 2 bases at J, leaving 6 bases unmatched. DNA of the CDR3: TGCAGCGTTACAGGGGGCGGTATTAACACCGGGGAGCTGTTTTTT. Its protein product is CSVTGGGINTGELFF.

This chain connects TRBV4-1 to TRBJ1-6; D is undetermined. The V gene's germline CDR1 is MGHRA and CDR2 YSYEKL. The ends were cut back, 3 bases at V and 0 bases at J, with 9 bases in the middle. This CDR3 is 16 amino acids long. In DNA form, the CDR3 reads TGCGCCAGCAGCCATTCGGGGAGCTCCTATAATTCACCCCTCCACTTT. It encodes CASSHSGSSYNSPLHF.

The chain couples TRBV20-1 to TRBJ2-3, with 7 bases identical to TRBD1. CDR1 is DFQATT and CDR2 is SNEGSKA in the germline V gene (reference sequence). The CDR3 is 16 residues long. V dropped 3 bases and J dropped 4; count of bases not matched to a gene: 13. In DNA, the CDR3 is TGCAGTGCTAGTCCCGCAAACTACGACAGGGCAGATACGCAGTATTTT. The encoded protein is CSASPANYDRADTQYF.

V gene TRBV6-6 combines with J gene TRBJ1-4, with unresolved D. Germline loops: CDR1 MNHNY, CDR2 SVGAGI (reference sequence). V was trimmed by 6 bases and J by 0 bases, leaving 8 bases between them. The CDR3 sequence is 14 residues long. CDR3 nucleotide sequence: TGTGCCAGCAGCCCACAGTCAACTAATGAAAAACTGTTTTTT. Translation: CASSPQSTNEKLFF.

This chain uses TRBV5-1 with TRBJ1-5, with TRBD1 as a possible D gene (5 bases). Trimming left V 4 bases short and J 4 bases short, with 12 bases between. In germline, CDR1 is SGHRS, CDR2 YFSETQ. The CDR3 runs to 14 residues. This chain's CDR3 is CASSPRGSNQPQHF. CDR3 DNA sequence: TGCGCCAGCAGCCCTCGGGGGAGTAATCAGCCCCAGCATTTT.

The rearrangement uses TRBV6-5 and TRBJ1-2; perhaps TRBD1 as D (6 bases). Germline loops: CDR1 MNHEY, CDR2 SVGAGI. The V gene lost 7 bases and the J gene lost 9 bases, with 15 bases spanning the gap. The CDR3 covers 12 residues. In DNA form, the CDR3 reads TGTGCCAGCAAGGGGGGGGCAGTAAGCTACACCTTC. Protein: CASKGGAVSYTF.

The chain is built from TRBV4-1 and TRBJ2-7, with 7 bases aligning to TRBD2. Germline lookup yields CDR1 MGHRA and CDR2 YSYEKL. The J segment lost 5 bases and the V segment lost 0 bases, leaving 4 bases of the junction unmatched. The CDR3 sequence is 14 residues long. This chain's CDR3 is CASSQDGGVDEQYF. The CDR3 nucleotides read TGCGCCAGCAGCCAAGATGGGGGGGTCGACGAGCAGTACTTC.

The chain carries TRBV7-3 and TRBJ2-5, with a tentative D call TRBD2 (5 bases). The germline V gene has CDR1 SGHTA and CDR2 FQGTGA. The V end was cut by 5 bases, the J end by 3 bases, with 10 bases between. The CDR3 runs 13 residues. CDR3: CASSRGQEETQYF. CDR3 coding DNA: TGTGCCAGCAGCCGCGGGCAGGAAGAGACCCAGTACTTC.

The chain employs TRBV21-1 and TRBJ2-7; the table's TRBD2 call for D was not verified on the DNA. TRBV21-1 is a pseudogene segment. This CDR3 region has 19 residues. The CDR3 DNA sequence: TGTGCCAGCAGCCGCCGTCGAGGTAGTGGCGGATACCCCTCCTACGAGCAGTACTTC. Protein product: CASSRRRGSGGYPSYEQYF.

The chain employs TRBV11-2 and TRBJ1-5, with 11 bases lining up with TRBD1. This CDR3 spans 15 amino acids. From germline, CDR1 is SGHAT and CDR2 FQNNGV. V lost 5 bases, J lost 6 bases, and 6 bases stayed unmatched. The CDR3 bases are TGTGCCAGCAGCCAGGACAGGGGGCGCGGTCAGCCCCAGCATTTT. Its translation: CASSQDRGRGQPQHF. Supplemented by reference TRBV11-2 and TRBJ1-5, the full variable domain reads EAGVAQSPRYKIIEKRQSVAFWCNPISGHATLYWYQQILGQGPKLLIQFQNNGVVDDSQLPKDRFSAERLKGVDSTLKIQPAKLEDSAVYLCASSQDRGRGQPQHFGDGTRLSIL.

This clone is a singleton in its sample. This rearrangement joins TRBV5-1 to TRBJ1-2; no reliable D call. In germline, CDR1 is SGHRS, CDR2 YFSETQ. This CDR3 comprises 14 residues. V lost 0 bases to trimming and J lost 8 bases, with 14 bases between them. CDR3 nucleotides: TGCGCCAGCAGCTTGGCCCCGACAATAAACGGCTACACCTTC. Amino acids: CASSLAPTINGYTF.

The rearrangement joins TRBV7-2 to TRBJ2-1; D is unresolved. The CDR3 has 14 residues. Between the trimmed V and J ends, which lost 3 bases and 2 bases, there was a span of 8 bases. Germline loops: CDR1 SGHTA, CDR2 FQGNSA. Here the CDR3 reads CASSLGSTYNEQFF. The CDR3 nucleotides read TGTGCCAGCAGCTTGGGCAGCACCTACAATGAGCAGTTCTTC.

The rearrangement links TRBV6-5 to TRBJ2-2, with D possibly matching TRBD1 (6 bases). The CDR3 runs to 16 residues. The V gene's germline CDR1 is MNHEY and CDR2 SVGAGI. V lost 4 bases and J 7 bases, leaving 19 bases between the germline ends. The CDR3: CASSFSGAFQDGELFF. CDR3 coding DNA: TGTGCCAGCAGTTTCTCAGGGGCATTCCAGGACGGGGAGCTGTTTTTT.

The rearrangement links TRBV7-9 to TRBJ2-5, with D perhaps matching TRBD2 (6 bases). This CDR3 comprises 14 residues. The germline gives CDR1 SEHNR, CDR2 FQNEAQ (reference sequence). V was cut by 5 bases and J by 2 bases, with 12 bases left in between. CDR3 sequence reads: CASSPGTLQETQYF. For the CDR3, the DNA is TGTGCCAGCAGCCCTGGGACTCTTCAAGAGACCCAGTACTTC.

The CDR3 sequence: CASKDRSSYNEQFF. The CDR3 coding sequence is TGTGCCAGCAAAGACAGATCCTCCTACAATGAGCAGTTCTTC. The rearrangement links TRBV28 to TRBJ2-1; possible D gene TRBD1, 5 bases. CDR1 and CDR2 (germline): MDHEN, SYDVKM. V was cut by 7 bases and J by 0 bases, with 10 bases left in between. CDR3 length: 14 residues. The full variable domain, rest sourced from reference TRBV28 and TRBJ2-1, is DVKVTQSSRYLVKRTGEKVFLECVQDMDHENMFWYRQDPGLGLRLIYFSYDVKMKEKGDIPEGYSVSREKKERFSLILESASTNQTSMYLCASKDRSSYNEQFFGPGTRLTVL.

V gene TRBV28 combines with J gene TRBJ1-1; D remains ambiguous. CDR1 and CDR2 (germline): MDHEN, SYDVKM. V lost 6 bases and J 3 bases, leaving 5 bases between the germline ends. The CDR3 covers 11 residues. DNA of the CDR3: TGTGCCAGCAGGACATACACTGAAGCTTTCTTT. This gives the protein CASRTYTEAFF.

The chain has TRBV7-3 and TRBJ2-5, with TRBD1 matching 7 bases. CDR3 length equals 15 residues. The germline V gene encodes CDR1 SGHTA and CDR2 FQGTGA. Trimming at V came to 5 bases and at J to 6 bases, leaving 12 bases not matched to a gene. As DNA, the CDR3 is TGTGCCAGCAGCGAGGGACAGCTGTCTTTGCAGACCCAGTACTTC. It yields the protein CASSEGQLSLQTQYF.

This chain connects TRBV5-1 to TRBJ2-7; 12 bases fit TRBD1. The length of the CDR3 is 15 residues. Germline V gene data show CDR1 as SGHRS and CDR2 as YFSETQ. The trim removed 4 bases at V and 5 bases at J, leaving 7 bases unmatched. In DNA, the CDR3 is TGCGCCAGCAGCCTCGGAGGGACAGGGGGCCACGAGCAGTACTTC. Encoded protein: CASSLGGTGGHEQYF.

The V and J genes are TRBV27 and TRBJ2-1, with 10 bases matching TRBD2. V was clipped by 2 bases and J by 5 bases; unmatched bases: 3. The CDR3 loop spans 15 amino acids. Per germline, CDR1 MNHEY and CDR2 SMNVEV (reference sequence). The DNA of the CDR3 is TGTGCCAGCAGTTTACGGCTAGCGGGAGACAATGAGCAGTTCTTC. It specifies CASSLRLAGDNEQFF.

J is TRBJ2-5 and V is TRBV20-1, with 7 bases fitting TRBD2. Germline loops: CDR1 DFQATT, CDR2 SNEGSKA (reference sequence). The CDR3 has 11 amino acids. The junction had 3 bases not matched to a gene; V was cut back by 6 bases and J by 5 bases. This chain's CDR3 is CSARGVETQYF. CDR3 nucleotides: TGCAGTGCCCGGGGGGTGGAGACCCAGTACTTC.

This rearrangement joins TRBV28 to TRBJ2-7, with D possibly TRBD1 on 7 matching bases. Germline CDR1 reads MDHEN; CDR2 reads SYDVKM. Trimming took off 7 bases at V and 3 bases at J, with 22 bases between the two ends. The CDR3 is made up of 16 amino acids. The chain's CDR3 is CASTDPSQGGHYEQYF. The CDR3 nucleotides are TGTGCCAGCACCGACCCGAGCCAGGGGGGACACTACGAGCAGTACTTC.

The rearrangement joins TRBV19 to TRBJ2-4, with D hard to call. CDR1 is LNHDA, CDR2 SQIVND, per germline (reference sequence). The CDR3 extends over 16 amino acids. V dropped 7 bases and J dropped 7 bases, with 23 bases sitting between them. Written as DNA, the CDR3 is TGTGCCAGTACCCCCCGGTCGGGTTTTTCTGGGAACATTCAGTACTTC. Protein sequence: CASTPRSGFSGNIQYF.